This passage covers 11 T cell receptor beta chains from one sample sequenced in a study of blood T cells in healthy people across ages (dated by TCRdb to the mid-2010s). Library prep was done by 5' RACE. The listed sequencing device is Illumina HiSeq 2500. A second PCR of about 6 to 11 cycles was run with a J-beta primer mix and a sample-barcoded 5' primer. TCRdb reprocessed the public reads (quality trimming at Q25 with fastp, clone calling with MiXCR) and kept in-frame beta chains. Rows with one shared CDR3 protein collapse into an entry with the most common genes and DNA. A total of about 800,000 distinct CDR3 sequences appear in this sample, 58% of them only once. The top ten constitute roughly 22% of the sample. The sample comprised blood. The source is a man aged 25-45 years in good health.

V is TRBV20-1 and J is TRBJ2-3; a weak D match, TRBD2 (6 bases). V gave up 5 bases and J gave up 3 bases, with 18 bases separating them. The CDR3 is 15 residues long. Per the germline V gene, CDR1 is DFQATT and CDR2 is SNEGSKA (reference sequence). The CDR3 sequence: CSAHDLGGTTDTQYF. CDR3 bases: TGCAGTGCTCATGATCTCGGCGGGACGACAGATACGCAGTATTTT.

In its sample, this clonotype was seen a few times. This chain joins TRBV29-1 and TRBJ1-2; the D gene is possibly TRBD1 (5 bases). CDR3 length: 8 amino acids. Deletions cut 7 bases from V and 8 bases from J, with 5 bases between. The V gene's germline CDR1 is SQVTM and CDR2 ANQGSEA. The CDR3 coding sequence is TGCAGCGGGGACGGCTACACCTTC. Its translation is CSGDGYTF.

This clonotype was counted between two and nine times. This chain uses TRBV10-3 with TRBJ2-6, with D uncertain. Trimming removed 8 bases at V and 4 bases at J, with 9 bases between. Germline V gene data show CDR1 as ENHRY and CDR2 as SYGVKD. The CDR3 has 13 residues. CDR3 loop: CAIRARGANVLTF. The CDR3 DNA reads as TGTGCCATCCGTGCCAGGGGGGCCAACGTCCTGACTTTC.

This clonotype was observed once. V and J are TRBV20-1 and TRBJ2-7, with D possibly being TRBD2 (5 bases). The assigned J gene may be wrong: the sequence end matches TRBJ2-4 better. The germline gives CDR1 DFQATT, CDR2 SNEGSKA (reference sequence). The CDR3 covers 12 residues. The CDR3, as DNA: TGCAGTGCTGTCCTGGTGGGAGACATTCAGTACTTC. It encodes CSAVLVGDIQYF.

This chain uses TRBV7-2 with TRBJ2-6; D not resolved. V was pared by 6 bases and J by 5 bases, with 8 bases between. The germline V gene encodes CDR1 SGHTA and CDR2 FQGNSA. The CDR3 sequence is 13 residues long. The CDR3 region is CASSPDRANVLTF. DNA for the CDR3: TGTGCCAGCAGTCCCGACCGGGCCAACGTCCTGACTTTC. The whole variable domain, filled in from reference TRBV7-2 and TRBJ2-6, reads GAGVSQSPSNKVTEKGKDVELRCDPISGHTALYWYRQSLGQGLEFLIYFQGNSAPDKSGLPSDRFSAERTGGSVSTLTIQRTQQEDSAVYLCASSPDRANVLTFGAGSRLTVL.

The chain carries TRBV29-1 and TRBJ2-7, with a tentative D call TRBD2 (5 bases). The CDR3 totals 12 residues. Deletions cut 4 bases from V and 5 bases from J, with 12 bases between. Germline V gene data show CDR1 as SQVTM and CDR2 as ANQGSEA. The CDR3 nucleotides are TGCAGCGTTGCTCGGGGAAGCAACGAGCAGTACTTC. This sequence encodes CSVARGSNEQYF.

V and J are TRBV7-9 and TRBJ1-2; no clear D gene. From germline, CDR1 is SEHNR and CDR2 FQNEAQ (reference sequence). The V and J ends lost 5 bases and 6 bases respectively, with 19 bases between them. The CDR3 has 15 amino acids. CDR3 amino acids: CASSPQARLVNGYTF. Written as DNA, the CDR3 is TGTGCCAGCAGCCCGCAGGCACGGCTCGTCAATGGCTACACCTTC. Looking up the rest from reference TRBV7-9 and TRBJ1-2 gives the full variable domain: DTGVSQNPRHKITKRGQNVTFRCDPISEHNRLYWYRQTLGQGPEFLTYFQNEAQLEKSRLLSDRFSAERPKGSFSTLEIQRTEQGDSAMYLCASSPQARLVNGYTFGSGTRLTVV.

A note on this clonotype: Its ends do not fully match the called genes, so a read error is possible. The J gene is TRBJ2-5, the V gene TRBV7-7; TRBD1 is a possible D gene (5 bases). Germline V gene sequence: CDR1 SSHAT, CDR2 FNYEAQ (reference sequence). The CDR3 runs 14 residues. CDR3 residues: CASSETVTDPVLYF. DNA of the CDR3: TGTGCTAGCAGCGAGACAGTGACTGACCCGGTTTTGTACTTC. Full variable domain (rest looked up from reference TRBV7-7 and TRBJ2-5): GAGVSQSPRYKVTKRGQDVTLRCDPISSHATLYWYQQALGQGPEFLTYFNYEAQPDKSGLPSDRFSAERPEGSISTLTIQRTEQRDSAMYRCASSETVTDPVLYFGPGTRLLVL.

The chain carries TRBV7-2 and TRBJ2-5, with D possibly called TRBD1 or TRBD2 (5 bases each). CDR1 and CDR2 (germline): SGHTA, FQGNSA. This CDR3 comprises 16 residues. V was cut by 1 base and J by 5 bases, with 17 bases left in between. As DNA, the CDR3 is TGTGCCAGCAGCTTAGAATCCGCTGGGGGTCGTGAGACCCAGTACTTC. This translates into CASSLESAGGRETQYF.

This chain links TRBV7-9 with TRBJ1-1; D is unresolved. This CDR3 is built from 12 residues. Germline loops: CDR1 SEHNR, CDR2 FQNEAQ (reference sequence). V was clipped by 7 bases and J by 11 bases, with 17 bases between them. CDR3 in DNA: TGTGCCAGCACCGCGGGAACGGCCTTGGCTTTCTTT. This codes for CASTAGTALAFF.

This chain links TRBV30 with TRBJ2-5, with 7 bases that match TRBD2. V lost 0 bases, J lost 6 bases, and 7 bases stayed unmatched. The CDR3 is 14 residues long. CDR1 is GTSNPN and CDR2 is SVGIG in the germline V gene (reference sequence). The CDR3 DNA is TGTGCCTGGAGTGTACCTGGAGCGGGAAAGACCCAGTACTTC. The encoded protein is CAWSVPGAGKTQYF.